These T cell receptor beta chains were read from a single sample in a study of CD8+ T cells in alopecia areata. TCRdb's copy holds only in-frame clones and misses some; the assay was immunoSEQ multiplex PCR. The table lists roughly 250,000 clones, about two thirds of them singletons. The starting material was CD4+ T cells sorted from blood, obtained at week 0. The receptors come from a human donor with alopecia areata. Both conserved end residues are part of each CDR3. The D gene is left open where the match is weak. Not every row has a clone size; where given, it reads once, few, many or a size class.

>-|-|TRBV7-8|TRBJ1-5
CASSLGTLSNQPQHF
TGTGCCAGCAGCTTGGGGACGCTCAGCAATCAGCCCCAGCATTTT
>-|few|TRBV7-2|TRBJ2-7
CASSRNSRETYEQYF
TGTGCCAGCAGCCGTAATTCCCGGGAAACTTACGAGCAGTACTTC
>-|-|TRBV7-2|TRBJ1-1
CASSFYVLGNTEAFF
TGTGCCAGCAGCTTTTACGTATTAGGGAACACTGAAGCTTTCTTT
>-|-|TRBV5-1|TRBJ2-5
CASSRGALETQYF
TGCGCCAGCAGCCGGGGGGCCTTGGAGACCCAGTACTTC
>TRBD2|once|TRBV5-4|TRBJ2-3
CASSPGGSTDTQYF
TGTGCCAGCAGCCCGGGGGGGAGCACAGATACGCAGTATTTT
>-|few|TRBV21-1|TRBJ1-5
CASTTGNQPQHF
TGTGCCAGCACCACAGGGAATCAGCCCCAGCATTTT
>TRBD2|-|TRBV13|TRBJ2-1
CASKWAIAGEHNEQFF
TGTGCCAGCAAATGGGCGATAGCGGGGGAGCACAATGAGCAGTTCTTC
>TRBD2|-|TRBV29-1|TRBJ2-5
CSVEVASGGAGQTQYF
TGCAGCGTTGAAGTAGCTAGCGGGGGCGCCGGGCAGACCCAGTACTTC
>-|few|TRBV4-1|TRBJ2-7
CASSRDREQYF
TGCGCCAGCAGCCGAGACAGGGAGCAGTACTTC
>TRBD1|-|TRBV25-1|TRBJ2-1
CASNGGGTGGYNEQFF
TGTGCCAGCAACGGGGGAGGGACAGGGGGCTACAATGAGCAGTTCTTC
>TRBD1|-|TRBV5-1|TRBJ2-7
CASSFVTGADEQYF
TGCGCCAGCAGCTTCGTGACAGGGGCCGACGAGCAGTACTTC
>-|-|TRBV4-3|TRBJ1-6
CASSQEGIGLTLHF
TGCGCCAGCAGCCAAGAGGGGATAGGACTCACCCTCCACTTT
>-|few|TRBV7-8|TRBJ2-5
CASSPQPGPQETQYF
TGTGCCAGCAGCCCCCAACCGGGACCTCAAGAGACCCAGTACTTC
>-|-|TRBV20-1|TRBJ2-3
CSAHNGDTQYF
TGCAGTGCCCATAACGGAGATACGCAGTATTTT
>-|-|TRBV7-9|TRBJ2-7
CASSWGDYEQYF
TGTGCCAGCAGCTGGGGGGATTACGAGCAGTACTTC
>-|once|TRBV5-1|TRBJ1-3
CASSTGHSGNTIYF
TGCGCCAGCAGCACGGGACACTCTGGAAACACCATATATTTT
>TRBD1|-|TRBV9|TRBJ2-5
CASSIRDRETQYF
TGTGCCAGCAGCATCCGGGACAGAGAGACCCAGTACTTC
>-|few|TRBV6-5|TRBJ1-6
CASSYSGSLNSPLHF
TGTGCCAGCAGTTACTCGGGCAGCCTGAATTCACCCCTCCACTTT
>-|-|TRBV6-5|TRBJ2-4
CASSPGTAKNIQYF
TGTGCCAGCAGTCCCGGGACCGCTAAAAACATTCAGTACTTC
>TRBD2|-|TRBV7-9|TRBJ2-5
CASSPGATSGEETQYF
TGTGCCAGCAGCCCGGGGGCGACTAGCGGGGAAGAGACCCAGTACTTC
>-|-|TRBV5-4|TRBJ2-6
CASSLEGANVLTF
TGTGCCAGCAGCTTGGAGGGGGCCAACGTCCTGACTTTC
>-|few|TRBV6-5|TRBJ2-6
CASSSRGQSGANVLTF
TGTGCCAGCAGTTCAAGGGGCCAGTCTGGGGCCAACGTCCTGACTTTC
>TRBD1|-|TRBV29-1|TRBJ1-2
CSAAGTAYGYTF
TGCAGCGCTGCCGGGACAGCCTATGGCTACACCTTC
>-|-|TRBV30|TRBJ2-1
CAWSVGQYNEQFF
TGTGCCTGGAGTGTAGGGCAGTACAATGAGCAGTTCTTC
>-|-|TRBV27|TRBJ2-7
CASSLTPGLDEQYF
TGTGCCAGCAGTTTAACGCCAGGGCTCGACGAGCAGTACTTC
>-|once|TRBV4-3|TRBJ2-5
CASSQDRGVETQYF
TGCGCCAGCAGCCAAGATCGTGGGGTGGAGACCCAGTACTTC
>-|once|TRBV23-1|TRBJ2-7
CASSPNDEQYF
TGCGCCAGCAGTCCTAATGACGAGCAGTACTTC
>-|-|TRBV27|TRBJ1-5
CASSLVGNQPQHF
TGTGCCAGCAGTTTAGTTGGCAATCAGCCCCAGCATTTT
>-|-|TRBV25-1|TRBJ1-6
CASSQESWGSPLHF
TGTGCCAGCAGCCAAGAGTCCTGGGGTTCACCCCTCCACTTT
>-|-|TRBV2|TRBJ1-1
CASTVGPDTEAFF
TGTGCCAGCACCGTCGGGCCGGACACTGAAGCTTTCTTT
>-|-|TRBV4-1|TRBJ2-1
CASSQKLAADEQFF
TGCGCCAGCAGCCAAAAACTAGCTGCCGATGAGCAGTTCTTC
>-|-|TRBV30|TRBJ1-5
CACSFGSNQPQHF
TGTGCCTGCTCGTTTGGTAGCAATCAGCCCCAGCATTTT
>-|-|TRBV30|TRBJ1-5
CAWSNAAGFNQPQHF
TGTGCCTGGAGTAACGCGGCCGGATTCAATCAGCCCCAGCATTTT
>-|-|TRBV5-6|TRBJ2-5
CASSLLVGATETQYF
TGTGCCAGCAGCTTGCTCGTTGGGGCCACCGAGACCCAGTACTTC
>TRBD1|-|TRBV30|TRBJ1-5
CAWSQLTGGGQPQHF
TGTGCCTGGAGCCAACTAACAGGGGGCGGTCAGCCCCAGCATTTT
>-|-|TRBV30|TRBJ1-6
CAWSGALRPLHF
TGTGCCTGGAGCGGGGCCTTACGGCCCCTCCACTTT
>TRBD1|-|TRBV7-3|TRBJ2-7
CASSWTGTGTYEQYF
TGTGCCAGCAGCTGGACCGGGACAGGGACCTACGAGCAGTACTTC
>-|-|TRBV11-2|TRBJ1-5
CASSLEVWGNQPQHF
TGTGCCAGCAGCTTAGAGGTCTGGGGCAATCAGCCCCAGCATTTT
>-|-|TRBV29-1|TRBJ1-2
CSVVWDNYGYTF
TGCAGCGTTGTTTGGGACAACTATGGCTACACCTTC
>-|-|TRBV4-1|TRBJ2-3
CASRPTGVTDTQYF
TGCGCCAGCCGACCTACGGGGGTTACAGATACGCAGTATTTT
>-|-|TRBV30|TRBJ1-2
CAWDRANYGYTF
TGTGCCTGGGATCGAGCGAACTATGGCTACACCTTC
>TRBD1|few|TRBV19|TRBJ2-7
CASSIGGTAYEQYF
TGTGCCAGTAGTATAGGGGGGACAGCCTACGAGCAGTACTTC
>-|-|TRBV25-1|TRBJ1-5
CASSWGANQPQHF
TGTGCCAGCAGCTGGGGGGCCAATCAGCCCCAGCATTTT
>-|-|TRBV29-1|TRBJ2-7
CSVRGGRTGFGEQYF
TGCAGCGTGAGGGGGGGCAGGACAGGGTTTGGCGAGCAGTACTTC
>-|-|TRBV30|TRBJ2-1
CAWSSGPSGYNEQFF
TGTGCCTGGAGTTCGGGGCCATCGGGGTACAATGAGCAGTTCTTC
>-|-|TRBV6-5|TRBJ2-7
CASRKLSPGHEQYF
TGTGCCAGCAGAAAACTCAGCCCGGGGCACGAGCAGTACTTC
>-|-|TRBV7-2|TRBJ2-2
CASSLEFGTGELFF
TGTGCCAGCAGCTTAGAATTCGGGACCGGGGAGCTGTTTTTT
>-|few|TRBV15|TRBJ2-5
CATSARQGGQETQYF
TGTGCCACCAGCGCCCGCCAGGGGGGCCAAGAGACCCAGTACTTC
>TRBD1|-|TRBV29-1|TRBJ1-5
CSVREGGVGQPQHF
TGCAGCGTACGTGAAGGGGGCGTTGGACAGCCCCAGCATTTT
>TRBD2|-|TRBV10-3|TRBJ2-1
CVIGGGNEQFF
TGCGTCATTGGCGGGGGTAATGAGCAGTTCTTC
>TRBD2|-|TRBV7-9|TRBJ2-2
CASSGTSGTGELFF
TGTGCCAGCAGCGGGACTAGCGGAACCGGGGAGCTGTTTTTT
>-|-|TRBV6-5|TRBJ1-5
CASSYSYNQPQHF
TGTGCCAGCAGTTACTCGTACAATCAGCCCCAGCATTTT
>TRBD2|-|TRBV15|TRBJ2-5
CATSSQRGQETQYF
TGTGCCACCAGCAGCCAGCGGGGGCAAGAGACCCAGTACTTC
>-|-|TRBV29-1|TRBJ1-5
CSVTEGGSNQPQHF
TGCAGCGTAACCGAAGGGGGAAGCAATCAGCCCCAGCATTTT
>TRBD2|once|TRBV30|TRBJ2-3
CAWSAAGGTDTQYF
TGTGCCTGGAGTGCGGCGGGGGGCACAGATACGCAGTATTTT
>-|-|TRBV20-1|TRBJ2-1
CSATVRIF
TGCAGTGCCACGGTGAGGATCTTC
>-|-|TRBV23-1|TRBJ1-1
CASSQTGLVNTEAFF
TGCGCCAGCAGTCAAACAGGGTTGGTGAACACTGAAGCTTTCTTT
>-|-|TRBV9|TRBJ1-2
CASSPLVQGIYGYTF
TGTGCCAGCAGCCCCCTGGTACAGGGAATCTATGGCTACACCTTC
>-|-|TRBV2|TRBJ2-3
CASSERRADTQYF
TGTGCCAGCAGTGAAAGGAGGGCAGATACGCAGTATTTT
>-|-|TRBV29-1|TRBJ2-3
CSVEEASARTDTQYF
TGCAGCGTTGAAGAGGCTAGCGCCCGCACAGATACGCAGTATTTT